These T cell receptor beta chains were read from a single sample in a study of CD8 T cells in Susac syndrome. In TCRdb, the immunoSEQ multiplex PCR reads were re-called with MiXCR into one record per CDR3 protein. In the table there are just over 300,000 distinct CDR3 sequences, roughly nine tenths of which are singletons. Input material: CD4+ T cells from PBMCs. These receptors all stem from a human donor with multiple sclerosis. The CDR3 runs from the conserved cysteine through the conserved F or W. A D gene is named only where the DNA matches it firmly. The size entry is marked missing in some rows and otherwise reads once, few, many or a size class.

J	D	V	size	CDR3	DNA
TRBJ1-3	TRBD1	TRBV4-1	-	CASSQAGGPSGNTIYF	TGCGCCAGCAGCCAAGCAGGGGGCCCCTCTGGAAACACCATATATTTT
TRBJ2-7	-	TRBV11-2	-	CASSPREGPYEQYF	TGTGCCAGCAGCCCCCGAGAAGGACCCTACGAGCAGTACTTC
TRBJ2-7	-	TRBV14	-	CASSQALGAPRHEQYF	TGTGCCAGCAGCCAGGCCCTGGGGGCGCCTCGTCACGAGCAGTACTTC
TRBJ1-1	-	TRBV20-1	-	CSASSGANTEAFF	TGCAGTGCTAGCTCTGGGGCGAACACTGAAGCTTTCTTT
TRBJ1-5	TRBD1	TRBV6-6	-	CASSYPGQGAQPQHF	TGTGCCAGCAGTTACCCGGGACAGGGAGCGCAGCCCCAGCATTTT
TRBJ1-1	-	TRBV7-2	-	CASSLVSGDEAFF	TGTGCCAGCAGCTTAGTTTCAGGGGATGAAGCTTTCTTT
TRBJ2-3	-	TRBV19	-	CATTGGGPTDTQYF	TGTGCCACCACGGGTGGGGGCCCGACAGATACGCAGTATTTT
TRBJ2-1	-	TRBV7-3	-	CASSPRARGSSYNEQFF	TGTGCCAGCAGCCCACGAGCTAGAGGCAGCTCCTACAATGAGCAGTTCTTC
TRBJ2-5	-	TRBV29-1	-	CSVDRPRGGAVETQYF	TGCAGCGTTGATAGACCCAGGGGAGGGGCGGTCGAGACCCAGTACTTC
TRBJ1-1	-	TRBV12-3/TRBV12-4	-	CASSLRGDPEAFF	TGTGCCAGCAGTTTACGGGGAGACCCTGAAGCTTTCTTT
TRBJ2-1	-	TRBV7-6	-	CASRQLSYNEQFF	TGTGCCAGCAGGCAGTTAAGCTACAATGAGCAGTTCTTC
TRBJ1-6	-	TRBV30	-	CAWSGPGSPLHF	TGTGCCTGGAGCGGGCCAGGATCACCCCTCCACTTT
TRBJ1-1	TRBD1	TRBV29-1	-	CSARSRGLAEAFF	TGCAGCGCTCGTTCGAGGGGGCTCGCTGAAGCTTTCTTT
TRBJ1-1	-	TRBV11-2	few	CASSLGRLSMVGNTGFEAFF	TGTGCCAGCAGCTTAGGAAGATTGAGTATGGTCGGTAATACAGGATTTGAAGCTTTCTTT
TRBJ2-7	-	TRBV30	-	CAWRETRSSYEQYF	TGTGCCTGGAGAGAGACAAGGAGCTCCTACGAGCAGTACTTC
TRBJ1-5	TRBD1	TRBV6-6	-	CASSIDRGYSNQPQHF	TGTGCCAGCAGTATCGACAGGGGCTATAGCAATCAGCCCCAGCATTTT
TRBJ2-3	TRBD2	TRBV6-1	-	CASRTSGSFDTQYF	TGTGCCAGTAGGACTAGCGGGAGTTTCGATACGCAGTATTTT
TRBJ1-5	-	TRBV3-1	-	CASSQVTGQPQHF	TGTGCCAGCAGCCAAGTTACAGGGCAGCCCCAGCATTTT
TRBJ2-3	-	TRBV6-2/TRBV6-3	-	CASSPSVDTQYF	TGTGCCAGCAGCCCTAGCGTAGATACGCAGTATTTT
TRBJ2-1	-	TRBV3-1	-	CASSYNARSGDEQFF	TGTGCCAGCAGCTACAACGCCCGTTCGGGGGATGAGCAGTTCTTC
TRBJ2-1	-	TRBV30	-	CACGSGGVANEQFF	TGTGCCTGTGGTTCGGGCGGGGTAGCCAATGAGCAGTTCTTC
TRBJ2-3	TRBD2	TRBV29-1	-	CSVVAGGSDTQYF	TGCAGCGTGGTAGCGGGGGGGTCAGATACGCAGTATTTT
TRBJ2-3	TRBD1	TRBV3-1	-	CASGRQGTSTDTQYF	TGTGCCAGCGGGCGACAGGGAACTAGCACAGATACGCAGTATTTT
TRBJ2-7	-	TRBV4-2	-	CASRQNTQGPSYEQYF	TGTGCCAGCAGGCAGAATACTCAGGGGCCTTCCTACGAGCAGTACTTC